This entry describes one T cell receptor beta chain. Its target is unknown. The same CDR3 arises from other DNA sequences in this sample as well. The entry originates in a study of cytomegalovirus exposure and HLA in healthy donors. PCR used 60 Vbeta primers and 13 Jbeta primers. The protocol was immunoSEQ multiplex PCR, while the TCRdb copy is restricted to in-frame clones and leaves out a portion. The sample shows 90,000 or so clones, roughly 69% of them seen only once. The germline gives CDR1 SGDLS, CDR2 YYNGEE. V dropped 0 bases and J dropped 4 bases, with 8 bases sitting between them. The CDR3 extends over 14 amino acids. Study-wide points: The study labeled 150 to 200 TCR beta chains cytomegalovirus-associated.

This TCR was recovered from a man aged 45 to 65 in good health and CMV-seronegative. The sequenced sample was PBMCs. This chain uses TRBV9 with TRBJ2-1, with TRBD2 as a possible D gene (6 bases). CDR3 coding DNA: TGTGCCAGCAGCGTAGGTGGGGGGTACAATGAGCAGTTCTTC. Translated: CASSVGGGYNEQFF.